The 8 T cell receptor beta chains listed next were all sequenced from one sample in a study of blood T cell repertoires in COVID-19. The protocol was immunoSEQ multiplex PCR, while the TCRdb copy is restricted to in-frame clones and leaves out a portion. The sample has about 81,000 clones, around 89% seen once. The material sequenced was PBMCs or T cells enriched from blood (not recorded which). Source of these receptors: a woman aged 45-65 years with acute COVID-19.

This clone occurred once. The J gene is TRBJ1-2, the V gene TRBV19; TRBD1 aligns across 9 bases. With 10 bases clipped from V and 6 bases from J, the junction kept 15 bases outside the gene matches. Germline loops: CDR1 LNHDA, CDR2 SQIVND (reference sequence). The CDR3 covers 15 residues. CDR3 coding DNA: TGTGCCACCGAGAGGGGGACAGGGTTAATGAATGGCTACACCTTC. Amino acid sequence: CATERGTGLMNGYTF.

V is TRBV15 and J is TRBJ2-3; D call uncertain. Germline V gene sequence: CDR1 LNHNV, CDR2 YYDKDF (reference sequence). This CDR3 region has 14 residues. The ends were cut back, 0 bases at V and 0 bases at J, with 4 bases in the middle. The CDR3 region has the DNA TGTGCCACCAGCAGAGAGAGTAGCACAGATACGCAGTATTTT. Encoded protein: CATSRESSTDTQYF.

The chain has TRBV19 and TRBJ2-3, with a weak D call TRBD1 (6 bases). Trimming left V 3 bases short and J 2 bases short, with 12 bases between. CDR1 LNHDA and CDR2 SQIVND come from the germline V gene (reference sequence). This CDR3 spans 15 amino acids. The CDR3 reads CASSIGGGSTDTQYF. CDR3 nucleotide sequence: TGTGCCAGTAGTATTGGGGGCGGTTCCACAGATACGCAGTATTTT.

The rearrangement uses TRBV5-1 and TRBJ2-1, with TRBD2 matching over 13 bases. The germline V gene has CDR1 SGHRS and CDR2 YFSETQ. Germline trimming cut 4 bases from V and 7 bases from J; bases unmatched to any gene: 8. This CDR3 comprises 16 residues. The CDR3 DNA reads as TGCGCCAGCAGCGCTTCCGCGGGACTAGCGGGGAATGAGCAGTTCTTC. Encoded protein: CASSASAGLAGNEQFF.

Turning to this clone: At one of its ends the junction is not consistent with the germline gene, which may arise from a read error. The rearrangement joins TRBV7-7 to TRBJ2-1; a possible D gene is TRBD2 (8 bases). The CDR3 totals 17 residues. Per the germline V gene, CDR1 is SSHAT and CDR2 is FNYEAQ (reference sequence). CDR3 loop: CASSLGMTGSGGNEQFF. CDR3 nucleotide sequence: TGTGCTAGCAGCTTAGGGATGACAGGGAGCGGGGGAAATGAGCAGTTCTTC.

The rearrangement joins TRBV11-2 to TRBJ2-1; 8 nucleotides agree with TRBD1. Germline assignment: CDR1 SGHAT and CDR2 FQNNGV. V lost 2 bases to trimming and J lost 8 bases; unmatched junction nucleotides: 11. There are 16 residues in the CDR3. CDR3 sequence (DNA): TGTGCCAGCAGCTTAATAGGTTCAGGGGGCGCGGATGAGCAGTTCTTC. Translated, it gives CASSLIGSGGADEQFF.

The J gene is TRBJ1-2, the V gene TRBV6-5; maybe TRBD1 (6 bases). With 6 bases removed from V and 3 bases from J, the gap between germline ends came to 17 bases. The germline CDR1 and CDR2 sequences are MNHEY and SVGAGI. This CDR3 contains 15 residues. The CDR3 sequence is CASSALVGGDYGYTF. DNA for the CDR3: TGTGCCAGCAGCGCCTTGGTAGGGGGGGACTATGGCTACACCTTC.

CDR3 loop: CASSFTGYHEQYF. CDR3 bases: TGTGCCAGCAGTTTTACAGGGTATCACGAGCAGTACTTC. This chain links TRBV6-5 with TRBJ2-7; tentatively, D is TRBD1 (6 bases). The CDR3 sequence is 13 residues long. Looked up from germline, CDR1 is MNHEY and CDR2 is SVGAGI. V was shortened by 4 bases and J by 5 bases, with 12 bases between the two germline ends.